The present TCR beta chain was sequenced within a study of T cells in women clearing cervical HPV infection. Across the study: Controls were women whose single incident HPV16 infection cleared within 12 months without precancer or cancer.

This CDR3 has 16 amino acids. CDR1 SNHLY and CDR2 FYNNEI come from the germline V gene. V was clipped by 4 bases and J by 3 bases, with 13 bases between them. The protocol was immunoSEQ multiplex PCR, while the TCRdb copy is restricted to in-frame clones and leaves out a portion. The table lists approximately 44,000 clones, with around 1.3% in the top ten. To note about this clone: Read sequence stops 3 residues before the CDR3 end, and the germline J gene provides the missing end.

V gene TRBV2 combines with J gene TRBJ2-6; tentative D call: TRBD2 (6 bases). Sequenced material: blood buffy coat. This TCR was recovered from a woman between 18 and 69 years old with a cervical HPV16 infection that either progressed to CIN3+ or cleared (not recorded which). This CDR3 is CASSVEGLSGANVLTF. The sequenced part of the CDR3 DNA is TGTGCCAGCAGTGTGGAGGGACTCAGTGGGGCCAACGTC.